A single T cell receptor beta chain is shown here with its context. Its antigen is still unknown. Base qualities are missing; no much larger clone stands one base away. Healthy HIV-negative adults with no recently reported acute infections or vaccinations were included as donors. Every donor was a Caucasian adult residing in Nashville, Tennessee, USA. CD4+ T cells were enriched by magnetic negative selection; naive cells were then positively selected on CD45RA, and the negative fraction formed the memory subset. After blood collection by leukapheresis, PBMCs were isolated using Ficoll-Histopaque density gradient centrifugation and then cryopreserved in the vapor phase of liquid nitrogen. Analytical flow cytometry was used to check the purity and quantity of each magnetically sorted T cell population. From each sorted fraction, genomic DNA was isolated and quantified by UV absorbance on a Nanodrop 2000c.

Using the deep immunoSEQ assay, TCR CDR3 regions were amplified from genomic DNA by multiplex PCR. Extracted genomic DNA from each cell subset was spread evenly across all wells of several immunoSEQ 96-well plates, with each plate serving as a replicate. For sorted subsets, approximately 200 ng of genomic DNA, equivalent to some 30,000 T cell genomes, went into each replicate PCR. The purified libraries were quantified using a Qubit 3.0 fluorometer, sized with a Bioanalyzer 2100, and then quantified again using the KAPA Library Quantification kit. A separate single-read 150-cycle Illumina NextSeq 550 flow cell was used to sequence each immunoSEQ 96-well plate. As for the original processing: Because only junctional sequences without quality scores were contained in the immunoSEQ output, filtering matching that applied to full-length reads could not be performed. To assign V/J genes and CDR3, sequences were annotated using PyIR, a Python wrapper for IgBLAST v1.9, with IMGT germline references. Reads were removed for weak V/J assignments (E-value above 1e-6), missing CDR3, stop codons, out-of-frame junctions, or ambiguous translated residues. A V3J clonotype was defined by an identical inferred V gene, J gene, and CDR3 amino acid sequence. The percentage overlap between two repertoires was calculated by dividing the number of shared unique clonotypes by the size of the smaller repertoire. Three approaches were used to assess repertoire richness: RTK rarefaction, the Chao1 estimator, and Recon v2.1 estimates of unobserved clonotypes. OLGA was used to compute generation probabilities for all TCRbeta clonotypes that the gDNA method yielded from a few donors. Sourced from immuneACCESS, this table was stored by TCRdb with only in-frame sequences that have V and J called. A share of the clones is absent; for the studies checked, an unresolved V gene accounts for under half, and the remainder has no known explanation. D and trimming were read from the DNA, whereas the V and J calls and clone size are those reported in that table. This sample holds some 1,600,000 clones; 95% to 99% were observed only once. About 0.45% of the sample is taken by the ten largest.

The germline V gene encodes CDR1 MNHNY and CDR2 SVGAGI (reference sequence). From the cysteine through the phenylalanine, the CDR3 covers 15 amino acids. The entry retains the CDR3 DNA only, 45 bases that are in frame from base 1. Here V drops 5 bases and J drops 7 bases, and the junction holds 8 bases not matched to any gene. This specimen belongs to a study of shared clonotypes between healthy human individuals (dated by TCRdb to the early 2020s). The study in broad terms: A few men and a couple of women, aged 18 to 49 years, made up the cohort. For each donor, CD4 naive and CD4 memory were each given three plates, CD8 naive was given two plates, and CD8 memory was given one plate. To estimate repertoire size and how much clonotypes are shared between individuals, the study performed deep sequencing of blood TCR repertoires from about five healthy adults. To increase sequencing depth and limit assay-specific biases, different laboratories used diverse techniques to prepare libraries and sequence TCR repertoires. Per donor, leukapheresis produced somewhere between about 0.94 and 8.9 billion PBMCs. The investigation overall reported the following: Rarefaction of sorted-subset datasets indicated incomplete sequencing despite the large sequencing depth. Sharing across a few donors was observed for approximately 5% of naive CD4, 3% to 3.5% of naive CD8, over 2% of memory CD4, and roughly 0.4% of memory CD8 clonotypes. Estimated clonotype richness was generally larger for naive than for memory subsets. Pairwise subsampling led to the expectation that sequencing depth would affect the degree of clonotype sharing among donors. Because the study included a small number of donors, the genetic and exposure-history diversity represented was limited. Higher generation probabilities were observed for clonotypes shared by all four sorted-subset donors than for non-shared clonotypes. Sampling was restricted to blood, and TCR repertoires in tissue are likely to differ from TCR repertoires in blood.

The TCR comes from a man aged 25 to 40 in good health. The chain is assembled from TRBV6-6 and TRBJ1-4; 9 nucleotides in the junction match TRBD1. What was sequenced was naive CD4+ T cells sorted from blood. According to the study, the label for this sample's cell subset or site signals: CD45RA+ positively selected. The encoded CDR3 is CASSTAGTGFEKLFF. Read as DNA, the sequence is TGTGCCAGCAGTACGGCCGGGACAGGGTTTGAAAAACTGTTTTTT.